This is a list of T cell receptor beta chains from one sample in a study of control samples from healthy donors and cancer patients. The data were produced by immunoSEQ multiplex PCR, yet TCRdb's version contains in-frame clones alone and is incomplete. In the table there are approximately 100,000 clones, 80% to 95% of which are singletons. Sequencing input: blood. The receptor set was obtained from a human donor in good health. The donor label of this sample is uncertain. CDR3s include the opening cysteine and the closing phenylalanine or tryptophan. Each record gives: V gene, D gene, clone size, CDR3 protein. D genes are given only for firm matches. Size is omitted from some rows. Given values are once, few, many or a class for expanded clones.

>TRBV19|TRBD1|.
CASSIRQGRETQYF
>TRBV9|.|.
CASSTAQDSTNEKLFF
>TRBV15|.|.
CATSSGTFDNEQFF
>TRBV5-1|.|.
CASSSGGGRGFTEAFF
>TRBV4-3|.|.
CASSPEGGSYNEQFF
>TRBV11-2|.|.
CASSFNRNTEAFF
>TRBV19|.|.
CASSSRGVQAEKLFF
>TRBV24-1|.|.
CATSEGIRTDTQYF
>TRBV27|.|once
CASSTGVRDGSGYGYTF
>TRBV5-1|.|.
CASSLVGGYEQYF
>TRBV5-1|TRBD1|.
CASSLFGTDDEKLFF
>TRBV18|.|once
CASSPEDTQYF
>TRBV4-1|.|.
CASSQGSYNEQFF
>TRBV14|.|few
CASSPRDGPNEQFF
>TRBV7-3|.|few
CASSLQYGDRYTF
>TRBV27|.|.
CASSRDSLNSPLHF